This TCR beta chain was profiled in a study of cytomegalovirus exposure and HLA in healthy donors. PCR primers comprised 60 Vbeta and 13 Jbeta primers. Clones were sequenced by immunoSEQ multiplex PCR, and TCRdb holds only the in-frame ones, with some missing. The table records 180,000 or so clones, roughly 75% of them present only once. CDR3 length: 14 amino acids. The V end was cut by 0 bases, the J end by 1 base, with 7 bases between. In germline, CDR1 is MNHNS, CDR2 SASEGT. The rearrangement uses TRBV6-1 and TRBJ2-7, with TRBD2 as a possible D gene (5 bases). The clonotype comes from a woman aged 35 to 49 in good health and CMV-seropositive. The sequencing sample was made of PBMCs. CDR3: CASSEAGISYEQYF. The CDR3 DNA follows: TGTGCCAGCAGTGAAGCCGGGATTTCCTACGAGCAGTACTTC.